These 11 T cell receptor beta chains were sequenced from one sample in a study of a mutant IDH1 vaccine in newly diagnosed glioma. No antigens are known for them. Sequencing was performed with immunoSEQ multiplex PCR; in TCRdb, only in-frame clones are kept and a portion is missing. The sample has around 66,000 clones, 80% seen once. Sample time point: week 11, during vaccination. Every single dose of the vaccine, 300 ug of mutant IDH1 20-mer peptide, came with topical imiquimod. The sequences come from PBMCs, collected from a glioma patient whose treatment included an IDH1 peptide vaccine. These receptor sequences come from a man over 45 with glioma.

V is TRBV18 and J is TRBJ2-1; D ambiguous. This CDR3 has 14 amino acids. The germline gives CDR1 KGHSH, CDR2 LQKENI. Trimming cost V 3 bases and J 7 bases, with 13 bases left between them. DNA for the CDR3: TGTGCCAGCTCACCCCCCCAGGAGCTTAATGAGCAGTTCTTC. It encodes CASSPPQELNEQFF.

The gene calls are TRBV6-1 and TRBJ2-1, with no clear D. The germline V gene encodes CDR1 MNHNS and CDR2 SASEGT. Trimming took 8 bases from V and 6 from J, leaving 11 bases between them. This CDR3 is 12 amino acids long. The CDR3 region has the DNA TGTGCCAGCTATCGTGGCGGCAATGAGCAGTTCTTC. This gives the protein CASYRGGNEQFF.

The chain recombines TRBV5-6 with TRBJ2-1, with 14 bases that match TRBD2. Looked up from germline, CDR1 is SGHDT and CDR2 is YYEEEE. The length of the CDR3 is 18 residues. J gave up 2 bases and V 3 bases, and 7 bases lay outside the gene matches. CDR3 sequence (DNA): TGTGCCAGCAGCTCTATAGGACTAGCGGGGGGTCCCTACAATGAGCAGTTCTTC. It specifies CASSSIGLAGGPYNEQFF.

The chain uses TRBV9 and TRBJ1-3, with D hard to call. V was shortened by 4 bases and J by 4 bases, with 15 bases between the two germline ends. The CDR3 consists of 15 residues. Per germline, CDR1 SGDLS and CDR2 YYNGEE. The CDR3 sequence is CASSLRVGTGNTIYF. The CDR3 DNA follows: TGTGCCAGCAGCCTTAGAGTGGGCACAGGAAACACCATATATTTT. The complete variable domain, with remaining parts taken from reference TRBV9 and TRBJ1-3, reads DSGVTQTPKHLITATGQRVTLRCSPRSGDLSVYWYQQSLDQGLQFLIQYYNGEERAKGNILERFSAQQFPDLHSELNLSSLELGDSALYFCASSLRVGTGNTIYFGEGSWLTVV.

V gene TRBV28 combines with J gene TRBJ2-7; 9 nucleotides agree with TRBD2. This CDR3 is built from 14 residues. The J segment lost 5 bases and the V segment lost 11 bases, leaving 13 bases of the junction unmatched. Per the germline V gene, CDR1 is MDHEN and CDR2 is SYDVKM. CDR3 in DNA: TGTGCCTCCAGGGAGGCGGGAGGGCCTAACGAGCAGTACTTC. This sequence encodes CASREAGGPNEQYF. The whole variable domain, remainder taken from reference TRBV28 and TRBJ2-7, is DVKVTQSSRYLVKRTGEKVFLECVQDMDHENMFWYRQDPGLGLRLIYFSYDVKMKEKGDIPEGYSVSREKKERFSLILESASTNQTSMYLCASREAGGPNEQYFGPGTRLTVT.

The J gene is TRBJ2-1, the V gene TRBV2, with a possible D match to TRBD2 (6 bases). This CDR3 has 12 residues. Trimming stripped 7 bases from V and 8 bases from J, with 12 bases between. Germline V gene sequence: CDR1 SNHLY, CDR2 FYNNEI. In DNA form, the CDR3 reads TGTGCCAGCACCTTATGGAGGGATGAGCAGTTCTTC. Amino acids: CASTLWRDEQFF.

The chain employs TRBV28 and TRBJ2-2; 8 bases fit TRBD2. CDR3 length: 16 residues. V lost 7 bases to trimming and J lost 6 bases; unmatched junction nucleotides: 13. Germline V lookup: CDR1 MDHEN, CDR2 SYDVKM. This CDR3 is CASTQELADSSGELFF. CDR3 bases: TGTGCCAGCACCCAGGAACTAGCGGACTCCTCCGGGGAGCTGTTTTTT.

The genes are TRBV4-1 and TRBJ1-3; no definite D call. Trimming took off 0 bases at V and 4 bases at J, with 4 bases between the two ends. The CDR3 runs to 13 residues. Germline lookup yields CDR1 MGHRA and CDR2 YSYEKL. CDR3 coding DNA: TGCGCCAGCAGCCAAGATCCGGGAAACACCATATATTTT. This encodes CASSQDPGNTIYF.

CDR3 sequence reads: CASKTAVLMNTEAFF. The CDR3 nucleotides read TGTGCCAGCAAGACTGCGGTTTTGATGAACACTGAAGCTTTCTTT. The chain recombines TRBV28 with TRBJ1-1; no reliable D call. Trimming took off 7 bases at V and 0 bases at J, with 15 bases between the two ends. The CDR3 length is 15 residues. Germline lookup yields CDR1 MDHEN and CDR2 SYDVKM. Full variable domain (remainder filled in from reference TRBV28 and TRBJ1-1): DVKVTQSSRYLVKRTGEKVFLECVQDMDHENMFWYRQDPGLGLRLIYFSYDVKMKEKGDIPEGYSVSREKKERFSLILESASTNQTSMYLCASKTAVLMNTEAFFGQGTRLTVV.

The chain has TRBV9 and TRBJ1-3; possibly TRBD1 for D (5 bases). V lost 0 bases and J 4 bases, leaving 11 bases between the germline ends. Germline V gives CDR1 SGDLS, CDR2 YYNGEE. CDR3 size: 15 residues. CDR3 sequence: CASSVAGGDGNTIYF. The CDR3 region has the DNA TGTGCCAGCAGCGTAGCCGGGGGGGACGGAAACACCATATATTTT. Drawing the rest from reference TRBV9 and TRBJ1-3, the complete variable domain is DSGVTQTPKHLITATGQRVTLRCSPRSGDLSVYWYQQSLDQGLQFLIQYYNGEERAKGNILERFSAQQFPDLHSELNLSSLELGDSALYFCASSVAGGDGNTIYFGEGSWLTVV.

This chain joins TRBV30 and TRBJ1-2; D is possibly TRBD1 (6 bases). This CDR3 is 11 amino acids long. CDR1 and CDR2 (germline): GTSNPN, SVGIG (reference sequence). V lost 7 bases and J 7 bases, leaving 13 bases between the germline ends. CDR3 in amino acids: CALSGTSGYTF. In DNA, the CDR3 is TGTGCCTTATCCGGGACAAGTGGCTACACCTTC.